The 20 T cell receptor beta chains given below trace back to one sample, sequenced in a study of spatial heterogeneity in lung cancer. Described time point: blood at routine non-recurrence follow-up after resection. The input material, whole RNA from tumor, nontumor lung or frozen PBMC, was sequenced unsorted. TCRdb ran MiXCR on the 5' RACE reads and lists one entry per CDR3 protein. Of about 120,000 distinct CDR3 sequences listed, 9% to 15% are singletons. The sample in question was PBMCs, obtained at follow-up. The receptors derive from a male donor with early-stage non-small cell lung cancer.

This clonotype appeared a few times. The chain uses TRBV30 and TRBJ1-2, with 7 positions matching TRBD1. Germline values: CDR1 GTSNPN, CDR2 SVGIG (reference sequence). The CDR3 has 14 residues. With 7 bases clipped from V and 6 bases from J, the junction kept 14 bases outside the gene matches. The DNA of the CDR3 is TGTGCCTCCACACACGGACAGGTCCTGAATGGCTACACCTTC. Translated: CASTHGQVLNGYTF.

This clonotype was observed a handful of times. The CDR3 loop reads CASSSTGARNTGELFF. In nucleotides, the CDR3 is TGTGCCAGCAGCTCCACAGGGGCTAGGAACACCGGGGAGCTGTTTTTT. This chain links TRBV7-3 with TRBJ2-2; 7 positions match TRBD1. In germline, CDR1 is SGHTA, CDR2 FQGTGA. V was clipped by 4 bases and J by 1 base; unmatched bases: 6. This CDR3 region has 16 residues.

This clonotype was seen at least ten times. The chain employs TRBV4-2 and TRBJ1-6, with a tentative D call TRBD1 (5 bases). V was cut by 1 base and J by 10 bases, with 20 bases left in between. Germline V gives CDR1 LGHNA, CDR2 YNFKEQ. The CDR3 is 17 amino acids. The chain's CDR3 is CASSQGPTGAGGSPLHF. For the CDR3, the DNA is TGTGCCAGCAGCCAAGGACCTACAGGCGCCGGAGGGTCACCCCTCCACTTT.

This clonotype came up many times. In DNA form, the CDR3 reads TGCGCCAGCAGCCAAGAGAAACGGAGCTGGAATGAGCAGTTCTTC. Translating it yields CASSQEKRSWNEQFF. The chain carries TRBV4-3 and TRBJ2-1; no firm D call. Germline assignment: CDR1 LGHNA and CDR2 YSLEER. The CDR3 contains 15 residues. V was clipped by 0 bases and J by 7 bases, with 13 bases between them.

The V and J genes are TRBV5-1 and TRBJ2-6; 7 bases line up with TRBD2. The CDR3 contains 17 residues. CDR1 and CDR2 (germline): SGHRS, YFSETQ. Losses at the gene ends were 6 bases for V and 4 bases for J; bases not matched to a gene: 13. The CDR3 coding sequence is TGCGCCAGCACTTCAAGCGGGGTCCCTTTGGGGGCCAACGTCCTGACTTTC. Protein: CASTSSGVPLGANVLTF. The whole variable domain, filled in from reference TRBV5-1 and TRBJ2-6, reads KAGVTQTPRYLIKTRGQQVTLSCSPISGHRSVSWYQQTPGQGLQFLFEYFSETQRNKGNFPGRFSGRQFSNSRSEMNVSTLELGDSALYLCASTSSGVPLGANVLTFGAGSRLTVL.

This chain links TRBV5-1 with TRBJ2-7; maybe TRBD2 (5 bases). The germline V gene encodes CDR1 SGHRS and CDR2 YFSETQ. CDR3 length: 15 amino acids. V was shortened by 4 bases and J by 2 bases, with 16 bases between the two germline ends. The chain's CDR3 is CASSPSRGWAYEQYF. Here the CDR3 DNA reads TGCGCCAGCAGCCCGAGCCGGGGATGGGCCTACGAGCAGTACTTC.

This clonotype was observed at least ten times. The V gene is TRBV28, the J gene TRBJ2-3; D unresolved. Per the germline V gene, CDR1 is MDHEN and CDR2 is SYDVKM. V was trimmed by 5 bases and J by 6 bases, leaving 9 bases between them. CDR3 length: 12 amino acids. This CDR3 reads CASSPLQDTQYF. DNA for the CDR3: TGTGCCAGCAGTCCCCTTCAGGATACGCAGTATTTT.

This clonotype was picked up a small number of times. This rearrangement joins TRBV4-1 to TRBJ2-7; 7 bases line up with TRBD1. This CDR3 region has 14 residues. Germline V gene sequence: CDR1 MGHRA, CDR2 YSYEKL. V lost 4 bases and J lost 3; bases outside the gene matches: 6. The CDR3: CASSPRTGVYEQYF. The CDR3 DNA follows: TGCGCCAGCAGCCCCAGGACAGGAGTCTACGAGCAGTACTTC.

This clonotype was observed a handful of times. This chain links TRBV7-3 with TRBJ2-1; possibly TRBD1 for D (5 bases). In germline, CDR1 is SGHTA, CDR2 FQGTGA. The CDR3 consists of 15 residues. Trimming took off 4 bases at V and 7 bases at J, with 17 bases between the two ends. CDR3: CASSSTSGRANEQFF. In nucleotides, the CDR3 is TGTGCCAGCAGCTCAACATCGGGCAGGGCGAATGAGCAGTTCTTC.

The chain links TRBV4-1 to TRBJ2-7; D tentatively fits TRBD1 or TRBD2 (5 bases each). Germline CDR1 reads MGHRA; CDR2 reads YSYEKL. The CDR3 runs to 14 residues. V lost 3 bases and J lost 3, with 12 bases in between. CDR3 nucleotides: TGCGCCAGCAGCCAGCCGGGACGGAACTACGAGCAGTACTTC. Translated, it gives CASSQPGRNYEQYF.

This clonotype was seen more than once but under ten times. J is TRBJ1-4 and V is TRBV5-6, with a tentative D call TRBD1 (6 bases). This CDR3 region has 15 residues. The V gene lost 3 bases and the J gene lost 10 bases, with 19 bases spanning the gap. CDR1 is SGHDT and CDR2 is YYEEEE in the germline V gene. CDR3: CASSSPGWGARKLFF. The CDR3 coding sequence is TGTGCCAGCAGCTCACCCGGTTGGGGGGCGAGAAAACTGTTTTTT.

V gene TRBV18 combines with J gene TRBJ1-2; perhaps TRBD1 as D (5 bases). Germline V gives CDR1 KGHSH, CDR2 LQKENI. V lost 2 bases and J 0 bases, leaving 7 bases between the germline ends. The CDR3 totals 14 residues. The CDR3 is CASSPRDSNYGYTF. The CDR3 DNA follows: TGTGCCAGCTCACCAAGGGACTCTAACTATGGCTACACCTTC.

The rearrangement joins TRBV10-3 to TRBJ2-1; 13 positions match TRBD2. The germline gives CDR1 ENHRY, CDR2 SYGVKD. This CDR3 is built from 17 residues. Germline trimming cut 4 bases from V and 6 bases from J; bases unmatched to any gene: 9. The CDR3 region has the DNA TGTGCCATCAGTGGAAGACTAGCGGGGGGTTCACCCAATGAGCAGTTCTTC. It codes for CAISGRLAGGSPNEQFF.

Comment on this clonotype: A read error is possible here, since a much larger clone lies one base away. The chain couples TRBV20-1 to TRBJ2-3; D unclear. In germline, CDR1 is DFQATT, CDR2 SNEGSKA (reference sequence). This CDR3 has 13 residues. The CDR3 bases are TGCATTAATCGTGGAACTTTCACAGATACGCAGTATTTT. Residues: CINRGTFTDTQYF.

In its sample, this clonotype was seen many times. The J gene is TRBJ2-7, the V gene TRBV20-1, with D perhaps assigned TRBD1 or TRBD2 (5 bases each). Germline values: CDR1 DFQATT, CDR2 SNEGSKA (reference sequence). The germline V and J ends were trimmed by 3 bases and 7 bases, with 7 bases remaining between them. CDR3 length: 10 amino acids. The CDR3 spells CSASGTEQYF. The CDR3 nucleotides read TGCAGTGCTAGCGGGACGGAGCAGTACTTC.

The rearrangement joins TRBV12-3 or TRBV12-4 to TRBJ2-3; no firm D call. The CDR3 is 13 residues long. Trimming removed 6 bases from V and 2 bases from J, with 9 bases in between. The CDR3, as DNA: TGTGCCAGCAGAGCCCCAAACACAGATACGCAGTATTTT. The encoded protein is CASRAPNTDTQYF.

This clonotype was seen a handful of times. This rearrangement joins TRBV7-8 to TRBJ1-5; D is uncertain. The CDR3 totals 16 residues. V lost 1 base and J 0 bases, leaving 10 bases between the germline ends. CDR1 is SGHVS, CDR2 FQNEAQ, per germline. The CDR3 nucleotides are TGTGCCAGCAGCTTAGAGGCGGGTTATAGCAATCAGCCCCAGCATTTT. Translating it yields CASSLEAGYSNQPQHF.

In its sample, this clonotype was seen once. The gene calls are TRBV28 and TRBJ2-7; tentatively, D is TRBD2 (6 bases). V lost 6 bases and J lost 3, with 12 bases in between. The CDR3 consists of 13 residues. The germline V gene encodes CDR1 MDHEN and CDR2 SYDVKM. The CDR3 spells CASSFGGSYEQYF. The CDR3 DNA reads as TGTGCCAGCAGCTTCGGGGGAAGCTACGAGCAGTACTTC.

The sample holds many counts of this clonotype. The chain is built from TRBV12-3 or TRBV12-4 and TRBJ1-5; D gene uncertain. Trimming shortened V by 6 bases and J by 1 base, and 13 bases separated the two germline ends. The CDR3 covers 15 residues. CDR3 loop: CASSRGEGSNQPQHF. As DNA, the CDR3 is TGTGCCAGCAGCCGGGGAGAGGGAAGCAATCAGCCCCAGCATTTT.

This clonotype came up a few times. V gene TRBV7-2 combines with J gene TRBJ2-1; D is ambiguous. This CDR3 region has 18 residues. Germline lookup yields CDR1 SGHTA and CDR2 FQGNSA. Trimming took off 0 bases at V and 1 base at J, with 16 bases between the two ends. CDR3 sequence reads: CASSLAYFRTSSYNEQFF. In DNA, the CDR3 is TGTGCCAGCAGCTTAGCCTACTTTAGGACGAGTTCCTACAATGAGCAGTTCTTC.